The 15 T cell receptor beta chains given below trace back to one sample, sequenced in a study of blood T cells in healthy people across ages (dated by TCRdb to about 2015). The library was made by 5' RACE. Sequencer: Illumina HiSeq 2500. A second PCR of about 6 to 11 cycles was run with a J-beta primer mix and a sample-barcoded 5' primer. The raw public reads went through TCRdb reprocessing: fastp at Q25, MiXCR clone calling, in-frame beta chains kept. CDR3 protein sequences are deduplicated, and each keeps its most common genes and DNA. The sample profile shows around 1.5 million distinct CDR3 sequences; around 59% of them were found once. The biggest ten clones account for 5.5% to 8% of the sample. What was sequenced was blood. The receptors were sampled from a man between 18 and 29 years old in good health.

This clonotype has just a few counts. The chain recombines TRBV2 with TRBJ2-7; 7 nucleotides line up with TRBD2. The tail of the sequence fits TRBJ2-5 better, so the J call may be wrong. The CDR3 has 16 residues. CDR1 and CDR2 from the germline V gene are SNHLY and FYNNEI. The CDR3 loop reads CASSGTGTTERETQYF. CDR3 bases: TGTGCCAGCAGCGGAACCGGGACTACAGAGAGAGAGACCCAGTACTTC.

This chain uses TRBV7-2 with TRBJ2-3; TRBD2 might be the D (6 bases). Germline values: CDR1 SGHTA, CDR2 FQGNSA. The CDR3 has 16 amino acids. V was cut by 0 bases and J by 6 bases, with 16 bases left in between. The CDR3 is CASSLAGGPSGDTQYF. The CDR3 DNA reads TGTGCCAGCAGCTTAGCGGGGGGTCCCAGCGGGGATACGCAGTATTTT.

The chain is built from TRBV3-1 and TRBJ2-1; 8 positions agree with TRBD1. After removal of 3 bases from V and 1 base from J, the junction contained 2 bases not matched to a gene. Germline V CDR1 and CDR2: LGHDT, YNNKEL (reference sequence). The CDR3 runs to 15 residues. The CDR3 nucleotides are TGTGCCAGCAGCCAGACAGGGGAATCCTACAATGAGCAGTTCTTC. Translating it yields CASSQTGESYNEQFF.

The V gene is TRBV12-3 or TRBV12-4, the J gene TRBJ2-7; no reliable D call. The ends were cut back, 5 bases at V and 7 bases at J, with 9 bases in the middle. There are 11 residues in the CDR3. The CDR3 DNA follows: TGTGCCAGCAGTGTCATGAGAGAGCAGTACTTC. Protein product: CASSVMREQYF.

This rearrangement joins TRBV5-1 to TRBJ1-1, with D unresolved. V lost 2 bases, J lost 7 bases, and 9 bases lay in between. Germline CDR1 SGHRS, CDR2 YFSETQ. The CDR3 spans 12 residues. This CDR3 is CASSFVGSEAFF. The CDR3 nucleotides are TGCGCCAGCAGCTTCGTGGGAAGTGAAGCTTTCTTT.

The V call is TRBV18, the J call TRBJ2-7; TRBD1 matches 9 bases. Per germline, CDR1 KGHSH and CDR2 LQKENI. Unmatched junction bases numbered 8, after V lost 2 bases and J lost 0 bases. CDR3 length: 17 residues. CDR3: CASSPIPGQGSSYEQYF. CDR3 bases: TGTGCCAGCTCACCAATACCGGGACAGGGAAGCTCCTACGAGCAGTACTTC.

This chain's CDR3 is CSPTGSQFF. As DNA, the CDR3 is TGCAGTCCGACAGGTTCGCAGTTCTTC. This chain joins TRBV29-1 and TRBJ2-1, with D possibly TRBD1 on 6 matching bases. The CDR3 has 9 residues. Germline values: CDR1 SQVTM, CDR2 ANQGSEA.

This clonotype was found many times. The chain employs TRBV10-3 and TRBJ2-1, with D perhaps TRBD1 (6 bases). CDR1 is ENHRY and CDR2 is SYGVKD in the germline V gene. Between the trimmed V and J ends, which lost 2 bases and 11 bases, there was a span of 10 bases. The CDR3 is made up of 12 amino acids. The CDR3 DNA sequence: TGTGCCATCAGTGAGACAGGGAGTAAGCAGTTCTTC. Translation gives CAISETGSKQFF.

This chain connects TRBV9 to TRBJ1-2, with 12 positions matching TRBD1. The CDR3 covers 18 residues. Germline V gene data show CDR1 as SGDLS and CDR2 as YYNGEE. V was pared by 4 bases and J by 6 bases, with 16 bases of the junction left unmatched. In DNA form, the CDR3 reads TGTGCCAGCAGCCCGACCGGGACAGGGGGCCCCCTTGGAGATGGCTACACCTTC. Translating gives CASSPTGTGGPLGDGYTF.

The CDR3 coding sequence is TGTGCCACCCCGATCGCGGGGCGCGGGGCCAAAAACATTCAGTACTTC. Encoded protein: CATPIAGRGAKNIQYF. The V call is TRBV7-9, the J call TRBJ2-4, with a tentative D call TRBD2 (6 bases). V lost 10 bases and J 1 base, leaving 20 bases between the germline ends. This CDR3 has 16 amino acids. Germline V lookup: CDR1 SEHNR, CDR2 FQNEAQ (reference sequence).

This clonotype was detected once. The gene calls are TRBV7-9 and TRBJ2-6; 12 bases are a match to TRBD2. The CDR3 totals 17 residues. J lost 2 bases, V lost 6 bases, and 5 bases had no gene match. Germline V gives CDR1 SEHNR, CDR2 FQNEAQ (reference sequence). The CDR3 loop is CASRATSGGAGANVLTF. In DNA, the CDR3 is TGTGCCAGCAGGGCGACTAGCGGGGGCGCTGGGGCCAACGTCCTGACTTTC.

Here the CDR3 reads CSASYPEMSSYEQYF. The CDR3 nucleotides are TGCAGTGCTAGTTACCCCGAAATGAGCTCCTACGAGCAGTACTTC. This chain connects TRBV20-1 to TRBJ2-7; no clear D gene. Germline V lookup: CDR1 DFQATT, CDR2 SNEGSKA (reference sequence). CDR3 length: 15 residues. The V gene lost 3 bases and the J gene lost 0 bases, with 15 bases spanning the gap.

The chain uses TRBV4-2 and TRBJ1-4; possibly TRBD1 for D (5 bases). This CDR3 is 15 amino acids long. V was shortened by 0 bases and J by 3 bases, with 8 bases between the two germline ends. Germline values: CDR1 LGHNA, CDR2 YNFKEQ. CDR3 protein: CASSQEGHSNEKLFF. In DNA form, the CDR3 reads TGTGCCAGCAGCCAAGAAGGACATTCTAATGAAAAACTGTTTTTT.

The rearrangement uses TRBV4-3 and TRBJ2-7; D remains unclear. Germline loops: CDR1 LGHNA, CDR2 YSLEER. V lost 6 bases and J 6 bases, leaving 15 bases between the germline ends. The length of the CDR3 is 13 residues. CDR3 region: CASSRFRGGEQYF. In DNA form, the CDR3 reads TGCGCCAGCAGTCGCTTTCGTGGCGGCGAGCAGTACTTC.

The chain joins TRBV7-2 to TRBJ2-2, with D maybe TRBD1 (6 bases). Between the trimmed V and J ends, which lost 5 bases and 0 bases, there was a span of 19 bases. CDR1 is SGHTA and CDR2 is FQGNSA in the germline V gene. The CDR3 has 18 residues. This CDR3 is CASSHPTGTETNTGELFF. As DNA, the CDR3 is TGTGCCAGCAGCCACCCGACAGGAACAGAGACGAACACCGGGGAGCTGTTTTTT. The full variable domain, rest sourced from reference TRBV7-2 and TRBJ2-2, is GAGVSQSPSNKVTEKGKDVELRCDPISGHTALYWYRQSLGQGLEFLIYFQGNSAPDKSGLPSDRFSAERTGGSVSTLTIQRTQQEDSAVYLCASSHPTGTETNTGELFFGEGSRLTVL.